One sample yielded the 10 T cell receptor beta chains listed below, sequenced in a study of tumor-infiltrating lymphocytes in localized non-small cell lung cancer. Clones were sequenced by immunoSEQ multiplex PCR, and TCRdb holds only the in-frame ones, with some missing. The sample has thousands of clones; about three fifths are singletons. What was sequenced was uninvolved lung tissue not adjacent to the tumor. These TCRs come from a human donor with non-small cell lung cancer.

This clone has a single count. The rearrangement joins TRBV11-3 to TRBJ2-5; D is unclear. Deletions cut 5 bases from V and 7 bases from J, with 14 bases between. CDR3 size: 13 residues. From germline, CDR1 is SGHNT and CDR2 YENEEA. The CDR3 DNA is TGTGCCAGCAGCCACCCCCTACTCCCGACCCAGTACTTC. Residues: CASSHPLLPTQYF. Full variable domain (outside the CDR3, taken from reference TRBV11-3 and TRBJ2-5): EAGVVQSPRYKIIEKKQPVAFWCNPISGHNTLYWYLQNLGQGPELLIRYENEEAVDDSQLPKDRFSAERLKGVDSTLKIQPAELGDSAVYLCASSHPLLPTQYFGPGTRLLVL.

This clone was counted only a few times. Additional DNA sequences in this sample encode the identical CDR3. The chain employs TRBV7-2 and TRBJ1-1, with TRBD1 as a possible D gene (5 bases). V shed 2 bases and J shed 1 base, with 5 bases lying between them. This CDR3 spans 13 amino acids. The germline V gene encodes CDR1 SGHTA and CDR2 FQGNSA. CDR3 bases: TGTGCCAGCAGCTTAAGGGGGAACACTGAAGCTTTCTTT. It codes for CASSLRGNTEAFF.

The rearrangement uses TRBV11-3 and TRBJ1-2; 9 bases map to TRBD1. The CDR3 consists of 14 residues. V was clipped by 3 bases and J by 4 bases; unmatched bases: 3. Looked up from germline, CDR1 is SGHNT and CDR2 is YENEEA. The CDR3 DNA is TGTGCCAGCAGCTTCGGGGGACAGGGCTATGGCTACACCTTC. It encodes CASSFGGQGYGYTF.

This chain links TRBV28 with TRBJ2-2; no reliable D call. V was clipped by 3 bases and J by 9 bases, with 8 bases between them. The CDR3 length is 12 residues. Germline lookup yields CDR1 MDHEN and CDR2 SYDVKM. The CDR3 coding sequence is TGTGCCAGCAGTTTCGAATACCGGGAGCTGTTTTTT. This codes for CASSFEYRELFF.

For the CDR3, the DNA is TGTGCCAGCAGCCGGGAATCAGGCAGCGTCAATGAAGCTTTCTTT. Its protein product is CASSRESGSVNEAFF. The chain uses TRBV7-9 and TRBJ1-1, with D uncertain. The CDR3 is 15 residues long. V was clipped by 5 bases and J by 7 bases, with 20 bases between them. Per germline, CDR1 SEHNR and CDR2 FQNEAQ (reference sequence).

The CDR3 DNA reads as TGTGCCAGTAGCCGCCCTCCCCGAGCGAACACCGGGGAGCTGTTTTTT. Its translation is CASSRPPRANTGELFF. This rearrangement joins TRBV19 to TRBJ2-2; D not certain. Germline V CDR1 and CDR2: LNHDA, SQIVND (reference sequence). With 6 bases removed from V and 0 bases from J, the gap between germline ends came to 14 bases. This CDR3 comprises 16 residues.

CDR3 DNA sequence: TGTGCCAGCAGCGTAGGGGGAGGGCTCTACGAGCAGTACTTC. It encodes CASSVGGGLYEQYF. J is TRBJ2-7 and V is TRBV9; 7 bases align to TRBD2. The V segment lost 0 bases and the J segment 3 bases; nucleotides outside the gene matches: 3. The germline CDR1 and CDR2 sequences are SGDLS and YYNGEE. The length of the CDR3 is 14 residues. Variable domain in full (rest from reference TRBV9 and TRBJ2-7): DSGVTQTPKHLITATGQRVTLRCSPRSGDLSVYWYQQSLDQGLQFLIQYYNGEERAKGNILERFSAQQFPDLHSELNLSSLELGDSALYFCASSVGGGLYEQYFGPGTRLTVT.

The CDR3 region is CASSLNLAYEQYF. The CDR3, as DNA: TGTGCCAGCAGCTTAAATTTGGCCTACGAGCAGTACTTC. The chain recombines TRBV13 with TRBJ2-7; D is unclear. The CDR3 is 13 residues long. The V and J ends lost 2 bases and 2 bases respectively, with 7 bases between them. Germline V gene data show CDR1 as PRHDT and CDR2 as FYEKMQ (reference sequence). The full variable domain, rest sourced from reference TRBV13 and TRBJ2-7, is AAGVIQSPRHLIKEKRETATLKCYPIPRHDTVYWYQQGPGQDPQFLISFYEKMQSDKGSIPDRFSAQQFSDYHSELNMSSLELGDSALYFCASSLNLAYEQYFGPGTRLTVT.

This clone was seen a single time. The chain carries TRBV7-6 and TRBJ2-7, with D perhaps TRBD1 (6 bases). Trimming took off 5 bases at V and 5 bases at J, with 16 bases between the two ends. Germline V lookup: CDR1 SGHVS, CDR2 FNYEAQ. The CDR3 loop spans 14 amino acids. The CDR3, as DNA: TGTGCCAGCAGCCCCAGGGCAGGGGACCACGAGCAGTACTTC. It codes for CASSPRAGDHEQYF.

This clone was detected only a few times. This chain links TRBV6-5 with TRBJ1-6; D perhaps matches TRBD1 (5 bases). Trimming took off 2 bases at V and 10 bases at J, with 9 bases between the two ends. This CDR3 region has 13 residues. The germline CDR1 and CDR2 sequences are MNHEY and SVGAGI. CDR3 nucleotides: TGTGCCAGCAGTTACCAGGGAACCTCACCCCTCCACTTT. Its translation is CASSYQGTSPLHF.